This entry concerns a single T cell receptor beta chain. The antigen is undetermined. CDR3 length equals 14 residues. The germline V and J ends were trimmed by 2 bases and 3 bases, with 11 bases remaining between them. The germline V gene encodes CDR1 SGHRS and CDR2 YFSETQ. This sample stems from a study of cytomegalovirus exposure and HLA in healthy donors. Study outcomes and limitations: According to the study, around 160 TCR beta chains were cytomegalovirus-associated.

The study ran its PCR with 60 Vbeta and 13 Jbeta primers. Here immunoSEQ multiplex PCR was the method, and the copy in TCRdb shows in-frame clones only, minus some. The sample records about 140,000 clones, 76% being singletons. This TCR was sampled from a woman aged 40 to 55 in good health and CMV-seronegative. The V gene is TRBV5-1, the J gene TRBJ2-5, with a tentative D call TRBD1 (5 bases). The material sequenced was PBMCs. The DNA of the CDR3 is TGCGCCAGCAGCTTACAGGATGGCGAAGAGACCCAGTACTTC. Its translation is CASSLQDGEETQYF.